This TCR beta chain was found in a study of human T cells and chemical hapten exposure. Points from the study as a whole: DPC sensitization left the count of TCRs above 1 in 1000 unchanged. Versus controls, expanded TCRs had significantly more large CDR3 similarity clusters.

Separate cDNA molecules received unique molecular identifiers, which the library attached to them. TCRdb called the RACE reads again in MiXCR, with one record for every CDR3 protein. The sample contains about 54,000 distinct CDR3 sequences, 9.5% to 10% of which appear only once. Time point defined: patch test 2, 6 weeks after DPC sensitization. Documented treatment: therapeutic diphenylcyclopropenone sensitization with weekly scalp DPC. Concerning this clonotype itself: Its antigen is still unknown.

V shed 10 bases and J shed 7 bases, with 8 bases lying between them. The germline CDR1 and CDR2 sequences are MDHEN and SYDVKM. The CDR3 covers 11 residues. Specimen: whole blood, collected in connection with sensitization to the hapten diphenylcyclopropenone (DPC). The source of this sequence is a woman aged 50 to 60 with alopecia areata. Some clones in this sample may be carry-over from other donors' samples. The genes are TRBV28 and TRBJ1-6; no firm D call. The CDR3: CATSDNSPLHF. CDR3 in DNA: TGTGCCACCTCCGACAATTCACCCCTCCACTTT.